This T cell receptor beta chain was profiled in a study of blood T cells in healthy people across ages. Study-wide results and caveats: Unknown CMV status may confound age-related changes in expanded clones.

With a J-beta primer mix and a sample-barcoded 5' primer, a second PCR ran about 6 to 11 cycles. TCRdb reprocessed the 5' RACE reads via MiXCR and lists one record per CDR3 protein. The repertoire includes 500,000 to 550,000 distinct CDR3 sequences, less than 25% of them detected once, and roughly 9.4% sits in the top ten. This clonotype was seen more than once but under ten times. What it binds is not known. From germline, CDR1 is SGHVS and CDR2 FNYEAQ. Trimming at V came to 6 bases and at J to 5 bases, leaving 5 bases not matched to a gene. The CDR3 spans 13 residues. These data also formed part of another study, on T cells of mothers and their children. That source adds: Thymic selection shapes TCR recombination output in related pairs, and it does so similarly in unrelated pairs.

The sequence derives from a boy aged 5 to 17 in good health. Material for sequencing was blood. The chain carries TRBV7-6 and TRBJ2-3; TRBD1 matches at 7 bases. The CDR3 loop reads CASSEGAQDTQYF. The CDR3 bases are TGTGCCAGCAGTGAGGGGGCGCAAGATACGCAGTATTTT.